This T cell receptor (beta chain) was found in a study of siplizumab effects on memory and regulatory T cells. General study findings and limits: No naive or memory phenotype could be assigned to roughly 75-97% of proliferating clones. Naive T cells appeared more diverse than memory cells and seemed to be major alloresponse contributors.

Remarks on this clone: The antigen is not known.

Data came from immunoSEQ multiplex PCR; TCRdb stores just in-frame clones and leaves some out. The sample comprises approximately 120,000 clones, about 91% of which are singletons, and around 0.73% rests with the top ten. There are 15 residues in the CDR3. The V and J ends lost 0 bases and 1 base respectively, with 9 bases between them. Looked up from germline, CDR1 is LNHDA and CDR2 is SQIVND (reference sequence). Sequenced input: Tregs sorted from blood. The chain links TRBV19 to TRBJ1-1, with D unresolved. The receptor's source is a human donor in good health. The CDR3 DNA is TGTGCCAGTAGTATAGAAGGGCGAGGGAACACTGAAGCTTTCTTT. This encodes CASSIEGRGNTEAFF.